The source of this TCR beta chain is a study of blood T cell repertoires in COVID-19. Study in general: COVID-19 samples from acute and convalescent phases originated in the United States, Italy and Spain. T cells, B-cell-depleted T cells, or PBMCs supplied cDNA or gDNA.

In the source study's methods: It was from reference gene primer amplification that nucleated cell counts were estimated. Sequencing used immunoSEQ multiplex PCR; TCRdb keeps in-frame clones, though not all of them. V and J calls and clone size are as listed in that table; D and trimming were resolved from the DNA. The table has around 250,000 clones, around four fifths seen once. The CDR3 has 14 residues. Trimming took 0 bases from V and 7 from J, leaving 10 bases between them. Germline loops: CDR1 LNHNV, CDR2 YYDKDF (reference sequence). Source material: peripheral blood. The origin of this receptor is a man aged 30-40 years who had recovered from COVID-19. The chain recombines TRBV15 with TRBJ1-5; D perhaps matches TRBD1 (5 bases). CDR3 region: CATSRDRVQQPQHF. The CDR3 DNA is TGTGCCACCAGCAGAGACAGGGTTCAACAGCCCCAGCATTTT. The full variable domain, rest sourced from reference TRBV15 and TRBJ1-5, is DAMVIQNPRYQVTQFGKPVTLSCSQTLNHNVMYWYQQKSSQAPKLLFHYYDKDFNNEADTPDNFQSRRPNTSFCFLDIRSPGLGDTAMYLCATSRDRVQQPQHFGDGTRLSIL.